This record looks at one T cell receptor beta chain sequence and its context. Its target is not known. This record belongs to a study of beta chain features in type 1 diabetes. Study-level points and caveats: Moderate but significant shortening of TCRB CDR3s was recorded in all four CD4+ subsets from Type 1 diabetes patients.

V lost 4 bases and J lost 2; bases outside the gene matches: 8. Germline-derived CDR1 and CDR2 are MNHEY and SMNVEV (reference sequence). This CDR3 region has 15 residues. The authors obtained over 95% purity in all sorted populations. As every portion of the isolated RNA was reverse transcribed, the sequencing read expressed TCRB transcripts. The protocol was immunoSEQ multiplex PCR, while the TCRdb copy is restricted to in-frame clones and leaves out a portion. The sample comprises 600,000 to 750,000 clones, approximately 13% of which are singletons, and more than 0.1% rests with the top ten. This clonotype originated in a man in his thirties or forties with type 1 diabetes. The sample comprised naive CD4+ T cells from blood. The chain links TRBV27 to TRBJ2-7; 7 nucleotides agree with TRBD2. This CDR3 reads CASSSKRGSAYEQYF. The CDR3 bases are TGTGCCAGCAGTTCTAAGCGGGGTTCCGCCTACGAGCAGTACTTC.